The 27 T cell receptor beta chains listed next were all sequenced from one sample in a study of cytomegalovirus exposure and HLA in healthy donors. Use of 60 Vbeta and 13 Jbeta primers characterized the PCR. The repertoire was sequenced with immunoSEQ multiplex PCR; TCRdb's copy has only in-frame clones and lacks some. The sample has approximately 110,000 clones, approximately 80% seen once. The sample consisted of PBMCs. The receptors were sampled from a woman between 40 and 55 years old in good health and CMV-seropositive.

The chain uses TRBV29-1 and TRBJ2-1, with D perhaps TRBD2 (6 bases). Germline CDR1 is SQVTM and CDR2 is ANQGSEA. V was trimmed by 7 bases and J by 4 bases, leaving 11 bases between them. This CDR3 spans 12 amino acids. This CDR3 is CSARAGYNEQFF. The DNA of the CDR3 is TGCAGCGCCCGGGCGGGGTACAATGAGCAGTTCTTC.

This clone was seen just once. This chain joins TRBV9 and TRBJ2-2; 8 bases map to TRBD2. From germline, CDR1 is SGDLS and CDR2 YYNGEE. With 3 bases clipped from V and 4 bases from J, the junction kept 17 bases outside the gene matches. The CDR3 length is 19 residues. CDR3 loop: CASSARSTSDYRFTGELFF. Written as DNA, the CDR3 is TGTGCCAGCAGCGCCCGCTCGACTAGCGACTACCGCTTCACCGGGGAGCTGTTTTTT.

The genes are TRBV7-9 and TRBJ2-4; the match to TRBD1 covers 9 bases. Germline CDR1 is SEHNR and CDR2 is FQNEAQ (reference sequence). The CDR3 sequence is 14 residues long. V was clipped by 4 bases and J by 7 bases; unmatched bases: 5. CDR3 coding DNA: TGTGCCAGCAGCTCCGCCGGGACAGGGAACATTCAGTACTTC. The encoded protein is CASSSAGTGNIQYF. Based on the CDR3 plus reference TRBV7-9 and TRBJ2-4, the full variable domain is DTGVSQNPRHKITKRGQNVTFRCDPISEHNRLYWYRQTLGQGPEFLTYFQNEAQLEKSRLLSDRFSAERPKGSFSTLEIQRTEQGDSAMYLCASSSAGTGNIQYFGAGTRLSVL.

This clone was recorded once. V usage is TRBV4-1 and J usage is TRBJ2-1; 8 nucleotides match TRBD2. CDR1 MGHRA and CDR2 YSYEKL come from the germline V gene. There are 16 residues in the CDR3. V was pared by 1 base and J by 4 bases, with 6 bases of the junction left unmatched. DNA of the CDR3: TGCGCCAGCAGCCAAGGTTTACTAGCGGCATACAATGAGCAGTTCTTC. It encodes CASSQGLLAAYNEQFF.

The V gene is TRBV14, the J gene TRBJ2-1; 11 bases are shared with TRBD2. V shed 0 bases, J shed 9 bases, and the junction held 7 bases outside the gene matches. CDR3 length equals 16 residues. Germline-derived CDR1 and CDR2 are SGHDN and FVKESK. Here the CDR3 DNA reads TGTGCCAGCAGCCAAGATTTGATGACTAGCGGGACTGAGCAGTTCTTC. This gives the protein CASSQDLMTSGTEQFF.

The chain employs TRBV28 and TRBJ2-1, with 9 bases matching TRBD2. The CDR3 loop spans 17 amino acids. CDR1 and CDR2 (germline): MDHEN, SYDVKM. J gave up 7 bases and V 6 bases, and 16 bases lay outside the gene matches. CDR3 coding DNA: TGTGCCAGCAGCCCTGGTGCTAGCGGGGCTAGCGAGAATGAGCAGTTCTTC. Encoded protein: CASSPGASGASENEQFF.

CDR3 region: CASSPKGLAGGGQETQYF. The CDR3 nucleotides are TGTGCCAGCAGCCCAAAGGGGCTAGCGGGAGGAGGGCAAGAGACCCAGTACTTC. The genes are TRBV11-1 and TRBJ2-5; TRBD2 aligns across 11 bases. Trimming cost V 5 bases and J 2 bases; bases outside gene matches: 13. CDR1 is SGHAT, CDR2 FQDESV, per germline (reference sequence). The CDR3 covers 18 residues.

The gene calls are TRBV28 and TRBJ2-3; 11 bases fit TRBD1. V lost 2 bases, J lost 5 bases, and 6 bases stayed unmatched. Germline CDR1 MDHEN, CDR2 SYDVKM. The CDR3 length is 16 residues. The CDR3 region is CASSLRGTGGIDTQYF. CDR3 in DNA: TGTGCCAGCAGTTTAAGGGGGACAGGGGGGATAGATACGCAGTATTTT.

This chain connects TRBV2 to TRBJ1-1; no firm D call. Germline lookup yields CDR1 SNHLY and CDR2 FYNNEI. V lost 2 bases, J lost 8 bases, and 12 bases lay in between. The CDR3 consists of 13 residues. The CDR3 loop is CASSEWEQREAFF. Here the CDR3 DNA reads TGTGCCAGCAGTGAATGGGAGCAGCGAGAAGCTTTCTTT. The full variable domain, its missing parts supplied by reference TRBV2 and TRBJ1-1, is EPEVTQTPSHQVTQMGQEVILRCVPISNHLYFYWYRQILGQKVEFLVSFYNNEISEKSEIFDDQFSVERPDGSNFTLKIRSTKLEDSAMYFCASSEWEQREAFFGQGTRLTVV.

CDR3 amino acids: CASSDRVSGANVLTF. In DNA, the CDR3 is TGCGCCAGCAGCGACAGAGTCTCTGGGGCCAACGTCCTGACTTTC. The chain joins TRBV5-1 to TRBJ2-6; D might be TRBD1 (5 bases). CDR3 length: 15 residues. Trimming removed 4 bases at V and 0 bases at J, with 8 bases between. Germline V CDR1 and CDR2: SGHRS, YFSETQ. The full variable domain, with the rest looked up from reference TRBV5-1 and TRBJ2-6, is KAGVTQTPRYLIKTRGQQVTLSCSPISGHRSVSWYQQTPGQGLQFLFEYFSETQRNKGNFPGRFSGRQFSNSRSEMNVSTLELGDSALYLCASSDRVSGANVLTFGAGSRLTVL.

The CDR3 here is CASSTGLAGAVVGETQYF. The CDR3 DNA reads as TGTGCCAGCAGCACGGGACTAGCGGGAGCTGTTGTAGGAGAGACCCAGTACTTC. V is TRBV7-9 and J is TRBJ2-5; 14 bases match TRBD2. Germline trimming cut 5 bases from V and 4 bases from J; bases unmatched to any gene: 12. This CDR3 region has 18 residues. Per germline, CDR1 SEHNR and CDR2 FQNEAQ (reference sequence).

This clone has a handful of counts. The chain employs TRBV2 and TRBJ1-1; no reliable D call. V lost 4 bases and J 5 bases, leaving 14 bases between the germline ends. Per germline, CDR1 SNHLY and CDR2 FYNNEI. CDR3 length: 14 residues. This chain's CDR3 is CASSAGSTSTEAFF. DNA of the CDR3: TGTGCCAGCAGTGCCGGGAGCACGAGTACTGAAGCTTTCTTT.

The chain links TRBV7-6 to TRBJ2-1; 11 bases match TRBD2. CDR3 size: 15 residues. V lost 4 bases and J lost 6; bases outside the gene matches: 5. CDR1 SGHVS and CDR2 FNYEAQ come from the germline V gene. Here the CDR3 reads CASSSGLAEGNEQFF. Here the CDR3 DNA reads TGTGCCAGCAGCTCGGGACTAGCGGAGGGCAATGAGCAGTTCTTC.

The CDR3 is CASIKTGDGYTF. For the CDR3, the DNA is TGTGCCAGCATCAAAACGGGGGATGGCTACACCTTC. The chain joins TRBV6-5 to TRBJ1-2, with D perhaps matching TRBD1 (5 bases). Germline CDR1 and CDR2: MNHEY and SVGAGI. The CDR3 totals 12 residues. V gave up 7 bases and J gave up 6 bases, with 12 bases separating them.

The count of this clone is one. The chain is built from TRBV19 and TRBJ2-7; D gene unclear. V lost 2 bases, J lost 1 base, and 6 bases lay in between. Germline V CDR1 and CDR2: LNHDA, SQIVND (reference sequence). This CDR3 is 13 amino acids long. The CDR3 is CASSIYASYEQYF. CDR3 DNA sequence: TGTGCCAGTAGTATATATGCGTCCTACGAGCAGTACTTC.

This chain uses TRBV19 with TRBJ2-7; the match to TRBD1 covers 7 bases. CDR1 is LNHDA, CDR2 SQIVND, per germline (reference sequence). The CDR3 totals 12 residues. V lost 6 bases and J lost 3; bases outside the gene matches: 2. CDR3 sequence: CASRGDSYEQYF. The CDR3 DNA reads TGTGCCAGTAGAGGGGACAGCTACGAGCAGTACTTC.

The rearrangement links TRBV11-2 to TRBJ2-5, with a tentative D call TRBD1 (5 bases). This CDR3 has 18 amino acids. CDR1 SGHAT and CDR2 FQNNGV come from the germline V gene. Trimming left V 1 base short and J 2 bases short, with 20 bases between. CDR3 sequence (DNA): TGTGCCAGCAGCTTAGGGGGCAGAGTCGTCCTTACACAAGAGACCCAGTACTTC. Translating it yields CASSLGGRVVLTQETQYF.

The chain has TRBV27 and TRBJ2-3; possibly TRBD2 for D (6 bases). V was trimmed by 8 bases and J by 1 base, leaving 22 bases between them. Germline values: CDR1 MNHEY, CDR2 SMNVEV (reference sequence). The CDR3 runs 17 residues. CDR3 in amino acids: CASRQGEAGTRTDTQYF. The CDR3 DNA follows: TGTGCCAGCCGCCAAGGGGAGGCGGGAACCCGCACAGATACGCAGTATTTT.

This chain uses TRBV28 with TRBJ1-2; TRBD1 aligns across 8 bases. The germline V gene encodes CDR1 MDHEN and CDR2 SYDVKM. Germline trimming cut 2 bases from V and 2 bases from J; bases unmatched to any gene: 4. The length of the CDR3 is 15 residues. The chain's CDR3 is CASSLPGGPNYGYTF. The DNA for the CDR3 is TGTGCCAGCAGTTTACCAGGGGGCCCCAACTATGGCTACACCTTC.

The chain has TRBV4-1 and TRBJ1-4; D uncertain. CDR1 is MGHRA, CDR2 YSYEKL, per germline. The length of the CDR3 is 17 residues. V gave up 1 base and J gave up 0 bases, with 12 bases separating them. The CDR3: CASSQGQVYATNEKLFF. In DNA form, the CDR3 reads TGCGCCAGCAGCCAAGGGCAGGTATACGCAACTAATGAAAAACTGTTTTTT.

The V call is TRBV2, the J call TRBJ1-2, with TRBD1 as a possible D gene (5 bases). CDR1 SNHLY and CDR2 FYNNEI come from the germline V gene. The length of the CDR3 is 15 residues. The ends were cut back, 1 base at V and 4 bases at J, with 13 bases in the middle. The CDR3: CASSEDVRVVYGYTF. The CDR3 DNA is TGTGCCAGCAGTGAAGACGTCAGGGTGGTCTATGGCTACACCTTC.

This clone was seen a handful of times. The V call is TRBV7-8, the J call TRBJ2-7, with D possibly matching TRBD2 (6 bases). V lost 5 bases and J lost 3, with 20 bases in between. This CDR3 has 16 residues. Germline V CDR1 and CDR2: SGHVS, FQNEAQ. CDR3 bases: TGTGCCAGCAGCCCGCGGGGCTCCGGGAACTTCTACGAGCAGTACTTC. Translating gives CASSPRGSGNFYEQYF.

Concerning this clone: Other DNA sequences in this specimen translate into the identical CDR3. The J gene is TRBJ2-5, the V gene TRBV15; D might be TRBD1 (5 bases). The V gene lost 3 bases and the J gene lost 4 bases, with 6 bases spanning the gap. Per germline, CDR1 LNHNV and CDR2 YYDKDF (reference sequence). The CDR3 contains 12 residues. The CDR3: CATSRGRETQYF. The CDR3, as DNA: TGTGCCACCAGCAGGGGGCGAGAGACCCAGTACTTC.

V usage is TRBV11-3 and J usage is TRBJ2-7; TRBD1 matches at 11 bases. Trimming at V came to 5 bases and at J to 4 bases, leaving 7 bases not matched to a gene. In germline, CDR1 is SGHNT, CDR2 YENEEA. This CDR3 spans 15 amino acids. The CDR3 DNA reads TGTGCCAGCAGCAAGGGGACAGGGGGTCTGTACGAGCAGTACTTC. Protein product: CASSKGTGGLYEQYF.

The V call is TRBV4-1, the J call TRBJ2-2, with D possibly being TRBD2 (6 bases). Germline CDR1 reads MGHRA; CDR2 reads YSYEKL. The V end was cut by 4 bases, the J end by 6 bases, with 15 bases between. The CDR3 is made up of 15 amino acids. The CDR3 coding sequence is TGCGCCAGCAGCCGGGGACTTCAGGGCGCCGGGGAGCTGTTTTTT. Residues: CASSRGLQGAGELFF.

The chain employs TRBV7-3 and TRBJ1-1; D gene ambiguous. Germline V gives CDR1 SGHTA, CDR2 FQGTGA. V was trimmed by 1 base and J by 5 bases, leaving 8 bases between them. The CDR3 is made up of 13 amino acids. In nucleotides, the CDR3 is TGTGCCAGCAGCTTAAAGGCGGAAACTGAAGCTTTCTTT. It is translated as CASSLKAETEAFF.

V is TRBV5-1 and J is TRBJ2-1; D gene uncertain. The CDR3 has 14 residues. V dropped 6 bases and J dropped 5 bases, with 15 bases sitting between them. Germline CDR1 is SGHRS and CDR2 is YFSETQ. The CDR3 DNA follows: TGCGCCAGCAATACTCCCGCCCCTGACAATGAGCAGTTCTTC. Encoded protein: CASNTPAPDNEQFF.